This passage covers 3 T cell receptor beta chains from one sample sequenced in a study of shared clonotypes between healthy human individuals. Produced via immunoSEQ multiplex PCR; TCRdb's table is partial and in-frame only. The table shows under 600,000 clones, with around 81% occurring only once. Sequenced sample: PBMCs. Source of these receptors: a woman aged 35 to 49 in good health. Some clones in this sample may be carry-over from other donors' samples.

This clone was counted only a few times. The genes are TRBV29-1 and TRBJ2-1; D remains unclear. The CDR3 totals 12 residues. CDR1 is SQVTM, CDR2 ANQGSEA, per germline. The V gene lost 2 bases and the J gene lost 5 bases, with 7 bases spanning the gap. The CDR3 DNA reads as TGCAGCGTTGAACTGTCGGACAATGAGCAGTTCTTC. Amino acid sequence: CSVELSDNEQFF.

This chain uses TRBV7-3 with TRBJ2-3; no reliable D call. The CDR3 loop spans 14 amino acids. Germline V CDR1 and CDR2: SGHTA, FQGTGA. V was clipped by 5 bases and J by 0 bases, with 9 bases between them. The CDR3 nucleotides read TGTGCCAGCAGCCCGGCGAGTAGCACAGATACGCAGTATTTT. Translation: CASSPASSTDTQYF.

This chain connects TRBV28 to TRBJ1-5; possible D gene TRBD1, 5 bases. CDR1 MDHEN and CDR2 SYDVKM come from the germline V gene. The length of the CDR3 is 15 residues. With 10 bases removed from V and 0 bases from J, the gap between germline ends came to 16 bases. DNA for the CDR3: TGTGCCACCCACAGGACGGATTATAGCAATCAGCCCCAGCATTTT. Amino acid sequence: CATHRTDYSNQPQHF.